This T cell receptor (beta chain) comes out of a study of monozygotic twins with inflammatory bowel disease. Overall study results and limits: Compared with healthy co-twins, IBD patients showed reduced TCRbeta repertoire diversity by inverse Simpson.

Per donor there was one draw, yielding a blood sample of roughly 2.6 ml. The CDR3 totals 17 residues. In germline, CDR1 is SGHTA, CDR2 FQGTGA. Researchers used template switching to add UMIs featuring a 6-nucleotide sample barcode. TCRdb reanalyzed the 5' RACE reads, giving one entry per CDR3 protein sequence and no DNA. The table for this sample gives 110,000 to 150,000 distinct CDR3 sequences. In regard to this clonotype: Antigen unknown.

The sample taken for sequencing was blood. This sequence originates from a human donor with ulcerative colitis or Crohn's disease, or a healthy co-twin of an affected twin (not recorded which). The V call is TRBV7-3, the J call TRBJ1-1; the D call from TCRdb, TRBD1, cannot be confirmed without DNA. CDR3 amino acids: CASSLIHTGWVNTEAFF.